Sequencing of this T cell receptor beta chain was carried out in a study of shared clonotypes between healthy human individuals. Trimming removed 10 bases from V and 8 bases from J, with 17 bases in between. Looked up from germline, CDR1 is ENHRY and CDR2 is SYGVKD. This CDR3 comprises 12 residues. TCRdb's copy holds only in-frame clones and misses some; the assay was immunoSEQ multiplex PCR. The sample lists more than 400,000 clones, 78% occurring once. The gene calls are TRBV10-3 and TRBJ1-1; weak D call: TRBD1 (5 bases). Sequences were obtained from PBMCs. The sequence derives from a woman between 35 and 50 years old in good health. Some clones in this sample may be carry-over from other donors' samples. The CDR3 DNA follows: TGTGCCAACGGACGGGACCAAGCGGAAGCTTTCTTT. This gives the protein CANGRDQAEAFF.